The clone carrying this T cell receptor beta chain was recorded many times. Its antigen remains unidentified. RNA transcripts served as the template for amplifying TCR beta CDR3 regions. The primer set for the first-round RT-PCR of the TCR CDR3 was HTBI. TCRdb called the multiplex PCR reads again in MiXCR, with one record for every CDR3 protein. The sample records approximately 420,000 distinct CDR3 sequences, approximately 14% being singletons. V lost 5 bases and J 1 base, leaving 9 bases between the germline ends. Per germline, CDR1 SQVTM and CDR2 ANQGSEA. The CDR3 is made up of 13 amino acids. The data were obtained in a study of T cells in Graves' hyperthyroidism and ophthalmopathy. Study results and limitations: Most thyroid clonotypes that were expanded above 0.001 also turned up in blood. In the analysis, a 13 V-J model separated ophthalmopathy from stable hyperthyroidism. The model anticipated ophthalmopathy a median 6.5 months pre-onset.

PBMCs were sourced from about 10 ml fresh peripheral blood. The V and J genes are TRBV29-1 and TRBJ1-5, with D unclear. Sequenced material: blood. The TCR originated in a woman between 18 and 29 years old with Graves' hyperthyroidism. CDR3 amino acids: CSVTTGSNQPQHF. The CDR3 nucleotides are TGCAGCGTTACCACCGGGAGCAATCAGCCCCAGCATTTT. Looking up the rest from reference TRBV29-1 and TRBJ1-5 gives the full variable domain: SAVISQKPSRDICQRGTSLTIQCQVDSQVTMMFWYRQQPGQSLTLIATANQGSEATYESGFVIDKFPISRPNLTFSTLTVSNMSPEDSSIYLCSVTTGSNQPQHFGDGTRLSIL.